The rows below give T cell receptor beta chains drawn from one sample of a study of shared clonotypes between healthy human individuals. The data were produced by immunoSEQ multiplex PCR, yet TCRdb's version contains in-frame clones alone and is incomplete. The data contain hundreds of thousands of clones, 70% to 80% of them singletons. The sample was PBMCs. These receptors were collected from a woman aged 35 to 49 in good health. Some clones in this sample may be carry-over from other donors' samples. CDR3s include the opening cysteine and the closing phenylalanine or tryptophan. D genes are given only for firm matches. Size values are once, few and many counts, or a class for expanded clones, and some rows have none.

d_gene	v_gene	j_gene	abundance	CDR3nt	CDR3aa
-	TRBV7-2	TRBJ2-5	-	TGTGCCAGCAGCACTACTGGCCATGGAGAGACCCAGTACTTC	CASSTTGHGETQYF
-	TRBV13	TRBJ2-1	-	TGTGCCAGCAAAGGGGGAAATGAGCAGTTCTTC	CASKGGNEQFF
-	TRBV14	TRBJ2-3	few	TGTGCCAGCAGCCAAGATATAGGGAGAGGGGGTACGCAGTATTTT	CASSQDIGRGGTQYF
TRBD1	TRBV2	TRBJ1-1	-	TGTGCCAGCAGTGAAGATGGGACAGCGGCCACTGAAGCTTTCTTT	CASSEDGTAATEAFF
TRBD2	TRBV10-1	TRBJ2-7	-	TGCGCCAGCAGTGATGACCTAGCGGGAGGCGAGCAGTACTTC	CASSDDLAGGEQYF
TRBD2	TRBV7-9	TRBJ2-7	once	TGTGCCAGCAGCCGCCGGGTGGGAGGGCCCTCCTCCTACGAGCAGTACTTC	CASSRRVGGPSSYEQYF
TRBD1	TRBV30	TRBJ1-1	few	TGTGCCTGGAGTGTAGGACAGGTTACGGTTGCTTCAGCTTTCTTT	CAWSVGQVTVASAFF
-	TRBV27	TRBJ2-2	-	TGTGCCAGCAGTTTACTATCCGGCCCCGGGGAGCTGTTTTTT	CASSLLSGPGELFF
-	TRBV7-6	TRBJ2-5	once	TGTGCCAGCAGCTTAGACGCGGGCCGCCAGGAGACCCAGTACTTC	CASSLDAGRQETQYF
-	TRBV11-2	TRBJ2-3	few	TGTGCCAGCAGCCTCCCATGGGCACACAGCACAGATACGCAGTATTTT	CASSLPWAHSTDTQYF
-	TRBV18	TRBJ2-1	-	TGTGCCAGCTCACCACTTTTAGATAATGAGCAGTTCTTC	CASSPLLDNEQFF
TRBD1	TRBV5-6	TRBJ2-5	-	TGTGCCAGCAGCGGATACAGGGGCCAAGAGACCCAGTACTTC	CASSGYRGQETQYF
TRBD2	TRBV28	TRBJ2-2	-	TGTGCCAGCAGTTTCTCTCTTAGCGGGAGGAACACCGGGGAGCTGTTTTTT	CASSFSLSGRNTGELFF
TRBD1	TRBV30	TRBJ1-2	-	TGTGCCTGGACCCGACAGGGGGCAGCTTTTAACTATGGCTACACCTTC	CAWTRQGAAFNYGYTF
-	TRBV2	TRBJ1-5	-	TGTGCCAGCAGTGTCTCCCGGTACAATCAGCCCCAGCATTTT	CASSVSRYNQPQHF
TRBD2	TRBV25-1	TRBJ2-7	-	TGTGCCAGCAGTGTAGAGGCGGGAGTGTCCTACGAGCAGTACTTC	CASSVEAGVSYEQYF
TRBD1	TRBV30	TRBJ1-3	-	TGTGCCTGGGCCGGGACAGCCACTGGAAACACCATATATTTT	CAWAGTATGNTIYF
-	TRBV21-1	TRBJ2-7	-	TGTGCCAGCAGCAAGGGACAGTCCTACGAGCAGTACTTC	CASSKGQSYEQYF
-	TRBV2	TRBJ2-7	-	TGTGCCAGCAGTTTTAGAACAGGGAACTACGAGCAGTACTTC	CASSFRTGNYEQYF
TRBD1	TRBV28	TRBJ1-5	-	TGTGCCAGCAGTCCCCCGATAGTGAGGGGGCGTCAGCCCCAGCATTTT	CASSPPIVRGRQPQHF
TRBD2	TRBV29-1	TRBJ2-7	-	TGCAGCGCCGTGGGACTAGCGGGGAATTACGAGCAGTACTTC	CSAVGLAGNYEQYF
-	TRBV10-3	TRBJ2-3	-	TGTGCCATTTCGGGAGCTGTAGATACGCAGTATTTT	CAISGAVDTQYF
-	TRBV6-5	TRBJ2-3	-	TGTGCCAGCAGTCGACGGGCCCTAGGCACAGATACGCAGTATTTT	CASSRRALGTDTQYF
TRBD1	TRBV5-1	TRBJ1-1	-	TGCGCCAGCAGCTTATACCGGGACAGGGGGTACTCTGAAGCTTTCTTT	CASSLYRDRGYSEAFF
-	TRBV5-1	TRBJ2-2	-	TGCGCCAGCAGCTTGGTCGCGGTGATGAACACCGGGGAGCTGTTTTTT	CASSLVAVMNTGELFF
-	TRBV7-2	TRBJ2-7	-	TGTGCCAGCAGCTTACGTTTTGGGGCTCTTTACGAGCAGTACTTC	CASSLRFGALYEQYF
-	TRBV28	TRBJ2-7	-	TGTGCCAGCAGTTCCCCCGGCAGCACCTACGAGCAGTACTTC	CASSSPGSTYEQYF
-	TRBV7-2	TRBJ1-4	-	TGTGCCAGCAGCCCTATGGGGACAATTGAAAAACTGTTTTTT	CASSPMGTIEKLFF
-	TRBV9	TRBJ2-7	-	TGTGCCAGCAGCGTTCGTTATGAGTCCTACGAGCAGTACTTC	CASSVRYESYEQYF
-	TRBV4-2	TRBJ2-1	-	TGTGCCAGCAGCCAAGATATGTCGACCCCGCTAGGTGAGCAGTTCTTC	CASSQDMSTPLGEQFF
-	TRBV29-1	TRBJ2-2	once	TGCAGCGTTGGGCAAGGGCCTTCTAACACCGGGGAGCTGTTTTTT	CSVGQGPSNTGELFF
TRBD1	TRBV10-2	TRBJ1-4	-	TGCGCCAGCAGTGAGTCAGGACAGGGTGCTAATGAAAAACTGTTTTTT	CASSESGQGANEKLFF
-	TRBV7-2	TRBJ1-1	-	TGTGCCAGCAGCCTCACCAAGCAGGGTGTCACTGAAGCTTTCTTT	CASSLTKQGVTEAFF
-	TRBV15	TRBJ2-3	once	TGTGCCACCAGCAGAGAGTTTGGCGGGATCAGCACAGATACGCAGTATTTT	CATSREFGGISTDTQYF
-	TRBV7-2	TRBJ2-6	-	TGTGCCAGCAGCCCCCGGTTCTCTGGGGCCAACGTCCTGACTTTC	CASSPRFSGANVLTF
-	TRBV18	TRBJ1-2	-	TGTGCCAGCTCACCGGCCGCCGATATCCTCCTCTATGGCTACACCTTC	CASSPAADILLYGYTF
TRBD2	TRBV5-4	TRBJ2-5	many	TGTGCCAGCAGTTTGGGCCTAGCGGGCTTCTCCGGGGAGACCCAGTACTTC	CASSLGLAGFSGETQYF
TRBD1	TRBV23-1	TRBJ1-3	-	TGCGCCAGCAGTCAACCGGCAGGGGGCTCCTATTCCTCTGGAAACACCATATATTTT	CASSQPAGGSYSSGNTIYF
TRBD1	TRBV7-8	TRBJ2-5	many	TGTGCCAGCAGCTTAGCCGTCTTGACAGGGGGGAGCGCGAGGGAGACCCAGTACTTC	CASSLAVLTGGSARETQYF
-	TRBV19	TRBJ1-2	-	TGTGCCAGTAGTATGGACAGCAACAACTATGGCTACACCTTC	CASSMDSNNYGYTF
-	TRBV7-9	TRBJ2-1	-	TGTGCCAGCAGCCCCCCCGGGGCCCCGGCCTACAATGAGCAGTTCTTC	CASSPPGAPAYNEQFF
-	TRBV5-1	TRBJ2-3	-	TGCGCCAGCAGCCCCTCCCGTGGAGGGAACCCTAGCACAGATACGCAGTATTTT	CASSPSRGGNPSTDTQYF
TRBD1	TRBV2	TRBJ2-5	-	TGTGCCAGCAGTGAAGGGACAGGGGGTTTCCAAGAGACCCAGTACTTC	CASSEGTGGFQETQYF
TRBD1	TRBV6-5	TRBJ2-7	once	TGTGCCAGCAGTCTCTCGGACAGGGTAGACGAGCAGTACTTC	CASSLSDRVDEQYF
-	TRBV5-5	TRBJ2-7	once	TGTGCCAGCAGCTTCGGCAGGGCCTACGAGCAGTACTTC	CASSFGRAYEQYF
-	TRBV5-1	TRBJ2-3	few	TGCGCCAGCAGCTTGCCCGGACTTCCCACAGATACGCAGTATTTT	CASSLPGLPTDTQYF
TRBD2	TRBV6-5	TRBJ2-1	-	TGTGCCAGCAGGACGGGACTAGCGGGAAACAATGAGCAGTTCTTC	CASRTGLAGNNEQFF
-	TRBV7-2	TRBJ2-7	once	TGTGCCAGCAGCCCGTGGGCGCGCTACGAGCAGTACTTC	CASSPWARYEQYF
-	TRBV23-1	TRBJ2-3	once	TGCGCCAGCAGTCAAACAGGGTGCCCAGATACGCAGTATTTT	CASSQTGCPDTQYF
-	TRBV7-3	TRBJ2-1	-	TGTGCCAGCAGTCCAGCAGGGGCGGCGAGCAATGAGCAGTTCTTC	CASSPAGAASNEQFF
TRBD1	TRBV2	TRBJ2-3	-	TGTGCCAGAGGGACAGGGACACTCACAGATACGCAGTATTTT	CARGTGTLTDTQYF
-	TRBV10-3	TRBJ2-3	-	TGTGCCATCAGTGGTCCCAGGCAGGGCAGCGATACGCAGTATTTT	CAISGPRQGSDTQYF
-	TRBV6-6	TRBJ1-4	-	TGTGCCAGCAGTTACCCGGACAGCGGACGAGAAAAACTGTTTTTT	CASSYPDSGREKLFF
-	TRBV5-6	TRBJ2-7	-	TGTGCCAGCAGCTTGGAAGATGGCTTAGAGCAGTACTTC	CASSLEDGLEQYF
-	TRBV6-1	TRBJ1-4	-	TGTGCCAGCAGTGAGGAACCGCGTAATGAAAAACTGTTTTTT	CASSEEPRNEKLFF